The T cell receptor beta chain described here comes from a study of blood T cell repertoires in COVID-19 (dated by TCRdb to about 2020). Study-wide context: Samples from collaborators originated in the United States, Italy and Spain and spanned both the acute and convalescent phases of COVID-19. The prospective study material was composed of cDNA or gDNA derived from T cells, B-cell-depleted T cells, or PBMCs. Subjects who had been exposed to COVID-19, were actively infected with it, or had recovered from it provided the deeply sampled blood TCRbeta repertoires that made up the dataset. The repertoires were released in a freely available public database intended as a resource for research on the immune response to SARS-CoV-2. Samples came from the ongoing ImmuneRACE study (first 160 participants) plus 1,254 subjects from 6 global collaborators. Nearly every sample came with metadata listing a de-identified subject ID, COVID-19 status, age in years and sex. HLA class I and class II types, where available, came from metadata supplied by the sample provider rather than from assay-based typing. Beyond this particular receptor, the publication reports: Clinical and demographic metadata were provided uncurated, with the amount varying by source and participant.

On this clone: Its cognate antigen has yet to be identified. Within one base of it there is no much larger clone, and no base qualities were kept.

TCRbeta CDR3 regions were amplified from genomic DNA using the immunoSEQ Assay, a bias-controlled multiplex PCR. As for the authors' bioinformatics: Nucleated cell counts per sample were estimated from amplification of reference gene primers within the assay. Sequence reads were collapsed and filtered to measure the absolute abundance of every unique TCRbeta CDR3 rearrangement. For each sample, productive Simpson clonality was calculated by taking the square root of Simpson's diversity index across productive rearrangements. As stored in TCRdb, this immuneACCESS dataset retains in-frame rearrangements with V and J assigned. A fraction of the clones does not appear; measured against another copy, unresolved V genes explain less than half of the discrepancy, and the remainder lacks a known reason. The V and J calls and clone size come from that table; D and trimming were worked out from the DNA. The table for this sample lists approximately 260,000 clones; approximately 90% of them were counted only once. The ten largest clones represent about 6.9% of the sample.

Participants in the prospective study were enrolled through a virtual design, were aged roughly 18 to 95 years, and lived in roughly 26 United States geographic areas. To assign participants to cohorts, the prospective study relied on clinical history that participants themselves reported in a screening survey and a study questionnaire. In the prospective study, whole blood, serum and a nasopharyngeal or oropharyngeal swab were collected from each participant by mobile phlebotomists. Prospective study participants could optionally give additional blood draws and questionnaires over an approximately 2-month period. Before DNA extraction, blood samples from the prospective study were shipped at room temperature or frozen. CDR1 and CDR2, looked up from the germline V gene, are SQVTM and ANQGSEA. Trimming at the junction amounts to 6 bases on V and 3 bases on J, and the germline ends lie 14 bases apart. The CDR3 holds 13 amino acids from the cysteine to the phenylalanine. Here the CDR3 DNA is all that survives: 39 bases in frame from base 1.

The sequenced sample was PBMCs or T cells enriched from blood (not recorded which). The source is a woman aged 25-40 years with acute COVID-19. Recombination connected TRBV29-1 to TRBJ1-2; TRBD1 is a weak D gene call, 6 bases matching. The CDR3 loop reads CSVQRAGDYGYTF. The sequenced DNA: TGCAGCGTCCAAAGGGCAGGGGACTATGGCTACACCTTC.